This T cell receptor (beta chain) was sequenced during a study of early T cells in non-severe SARS-CoV-2 infection. Overall study: Sequencing of unsorted whole blood was done on bulk RNA, leaving chains unpaired. Study outcomes and limitations: Database matching using VDJdb favored anti-spike CD8 responses, with private and CD4 specificities left missing.

Individual cDNA molecules were tagged with unique molecular identifiers, the study reported. TCRdb analysed the 5' RACE reads with MiXCR anew, one entry per CDR3 protein. The table includes about 48,000 distinct CDR3 sequences, less than 15% detected once. Remarks on this clonotype: Its target is not known.

The CDR3 is made up of 17 amino acids. V lost 6 bases to trimming and J lost 6 bases; unmatched junction nucleotides: 14. Germline V gene sequence: CDR1 SGHVS, CDR2 FQNEAQ. This clonotype was obtained from an adult who was a healthcare worker with PCR-confirmed SARS-CoV-2 infection or an uninfected control (not recorded which). Sequencing was carried out using whole blood. The rearrangement joins TRBV7-8 to TRBJ1-5, with TRBD1 matching over 10 bases. CDR3 sequence reads: CASSYQRDRGPTQPQHF. In DNA form, the CDR3 reads TGTGCCAGCAGTTACCAGCGGGACAGGGGACCGACTCAGCCCCAGCATTTT.